This T cell receptor (beta chain) is drawn from a study of T cells in Graves' hyperthyroidism and ophthalmopathy. Exclusion followed for patients with uncontrolled infection, other autoimmune disease, pregnancy or lactation. The CDR3 regions of TCR beta were amplified from RNA transcripts. First-round RT-PCR with HTBI primers amplified the TCR CDR3 region. TCRdb called the multiplex PCR reads again in MiXCR, with one record for every CDR3 protein. The table lists over 500,000 distinct CDR3 sequences, roughly 15% of them singletons, with 17% in the top ten. Study-level points and caveats: Among thyroid clonotypes expanded above 0.001, most also appeared in blood.

This clonotype was seen a handful of times. Its specificity is unknown. The origin of this receptor is a woman younger than 35 with Graves' ophthalmopathy. The sample was blood.

CDR3 protein: CASSATGTGGAGEQFF. DNA of the CDR3: TGTGCCAGCAGTGCTACCGGGACAGGGGGCGCGGGTGAGCAGTTCTTC. The chain links TRBV6-4 to TRBJ2-1, with 12 bases fitting TRBD1. In germline, CDR1 is MRHNA, CDR2 SNTAGT. V trimming: 4 bases; J trimming: 9 bases; junction bases outside the gene matches: 10. The CDR3 is made up of 16 amino acids.